The 7 T cell receptor beta chains below come from one sample, sequenced in a study of regulatory and conventional T cells in RAG deficiency. Blood CD4+ CD25-high CD127-low regulatory T cells supplied the genomic DNA template. The data were produced by immunoSEQ multiplex PCR, yet TCRdb's version contains in-frame clones alone and is incomplete. This table holds roughly 20,000 clones, roughly 87% found once. These data also featured in a second study, about regulatory T cells. This second study says: Primers: 52 TRBV forward and 13 TRBJ reverse.

Sequenced material: Tregs sorted from blood. The receptors were gathered from a human donor in good health.

The V call is TRBV19, the J call TRBJ1-2; 7 nucleotides agree with TRBD1. The CDR3 has 14 residues. CDR1 LNHDA and CDR2 SQIVND come from the germline V gene (reference sequence). V lost 5 bases to trimming and J lost 2 bases; unmatched junction nucleotides: 5. CDR3 sequence: CASSPTGFNYGYTF. CDR3 DNA: TGTGCCAGTAGTCCGACAGGGTTCAACTATGGCTACACCTTC.

This rearrangement joins TRBV11-2 to TRBJ2-1, with TRBD2 matching over 7 bases. The CDR3 extends over 15 amino acids. V lost 2 bases to trimming and J lost 9 bases; unmatched junction nucleotides: 10. Germline V CDR1 and CDR2: SGHAT, FQNNGV. Written as DNA, the CDR3 is TGTGCCAGCAGCTTATTGGCGGGGGAGGTGGGTGAGCAGTTCTTC. Its translation: CASSLLAGEVGEQFF.

The genes are TRBV28 and TRBJ2-1; 9 positions match TRBD2. Trimming at V came to 7 bases and at J to 5 bases, leaving 12 bases not matched to a gene. The CDR3 loop spans 16 amino acids. Germline V gene sequence: CDR1 MDHEN, CDR2 SYDVKM. The CDR3 bases are TGTGCCAGCACCGTCGCGGGGGCTAGCGGGGACAATGAGCAGTTCTTC. Translation gives CASTVAGASGDNEQFF.

V usage is TRBV14 and J usage is TRBJ2-5; the match to TRBD1 covers 7 bases. The CDR3 extends over 14 amino acids. CDR1 is SGHDN, CDR2 FVKESK, per germline. V was clipped by 5 bases and J by 1 base; unmatched bases: 4. The CDR3 region is CASSIGTAQETQYF. For the CDR3, the DNA is TGTGCCAGCAGCATAGGGACAGCCCAAGAGACCCAGTACTTC.

Worth noting for this clone: A junction boundary mismatches the germline segment, possibly from a read error. The sample has other DNA sequences that encode this CDR3 too. The genes are TRBV25-1 and TRBJ1-1; D is undetermined. From germline, CDR1 is MGHDK and CDR2 SYGVNS. The CDR3 spans 15 residues. CDR3 in amino acids: CASSEYRGLNTEAFF. DNA of the CDR3: TGTGCCAGTAGTGAATATCGGGGTCTTAACACTGAAGCTTTCTTT.

The chain is built from TRBV11-3 and TRBJ2-1, with a possible D match to TRBD2 (5 bases). The CDR3 consists of 15 residues. The V gene's germline CDR1 is SGHNT and CDR2 YENEEA. Deletions cut 3 bases from V and 10 bases from J, with 19 bases between. The DNA of the CDR3 is TGTGCCAGCAGCTTTGCTTGGGATTCGGGCGGGGAGCAGTTCTTC. Protein: CASSFAWDSGGEQFF.

The sample holds one count of this clone. This rearrangement joins TRBV9 to TRBJ2-3; D remains ambiguous. Germline V gene lookup returns CDR1 SGDLS and CDR2 YYNGEE. Deletions cut 2 bases from V and 6 bases from J, with 19 bases between. The CDR3 is 16 amino acids. As DNA, the CDR3 is TGTGCCAGCAGCGTTACTTCCGGGCCAGGACCTGATACGCAGTATTTT. It codes for CASSVTSGPGPDTQYF.